This T cell receptor (beta chain) originates from a study of T-cell memory formation after mild COVID-19. This clonotype was counted a few times. CDR3 length: 14 residues. From germline, CDR1 is SGHTA and CDR2 FQGNSA. V was pared by 5 bases and J by 3 bases, with 5 bases of the junction left unmatched. Constant-segment-primed 5'RACE gave TCR alpha and TCR beta cDNA libraries with sample barcodes and UMIs. TCRdb used MiXCR to reprocess the 5' RACE reads, holding one entry per CDR3 protein. The data hold roughly 560,000 distinct CDR3 sequences, with over 20% observed a single time. The V and J genes are TRBV7-2 and TRBJ2-7, with 9 nucleotides matching TRBD1. Input material: PBMCs or a T cell subset sorted from them (not recorded which). The TCR originated in an adult woman who had mild COVID-19 (a few samples of this study predate the infection). Cell type and time point are not known. CDR3 DNA sequence: TGTGCCAGCAGCCCGGGACAGGGATTCTACGAGCAGTACTTC. It translates to CASSPGQGFYEQYF. Full variable domain (missing parts from reference TRBV7-2 and TRBJ2-7): GAGVSQSPSNKVTEKGKDVELRCDPISGHTALYWYRQSLGQGLEFLIYFQGNSAPDKSGLPSDRFSAERTGGSVSTLTIQRTQQEDSAVYLCASSPGQGFYEQYFGPGTRLTVT.